The present T cell receptor (beta chain) was sequenced within a study of identical twins. Study-wide points: For zero-insertion analyses, partial confounding could come from invariant MAIT and iNKT cells. Clonotypes of the beta chain that were abundant in cord blood carried fewer insertions (memory repertoires showed none).

MiXCR, run by TCRdb on the 5' RACE reads, gives a single entry per CDR3 protein. The table records around 960,000 distinct CDR3 sequences, more than 9% of them present only once. About this clonotype itself: What it recognizes is unknown.

This sample was also put to use in a study of yellow fever vaccine responses in identical twins.

This TCR was recovered from a woman in her late teens or twenties in good health. Sequences were obtained from PBMCs.

CDR3 residues: CASSTYRGLDNTGELFF. The CDR3 bases are TGCGCCAGCAGCACATACAGGGGCCTAGACAACACCGGGGAGCTGTTTTTT. The chain links TRBV5-1 to TRBJ2-2; 7 bases map to TRBD1. Germline values: CDR1 SGHRS, CDR2 YFSETQ. J was trimmed by 2 bases and V by 4 bases; bases with no gene match: 11. The CDR3 contains 17 residues.